This T cell receptor (beta chain) was recorded in a study of T cell responses to AZD1222 COVID-19 vaccine (dated by TCRdb to the early 2020s). At the level of the whole study: AZD1222 recipients whose second dose came at about 4 weeks and those whose second dose came at about 12 weeks were combined into one group, since spike-specific TCR depth and breadth did not differ between the two schedules. Enrollment into the trials was organized by age into subgroups of 18-55, 56-69 and 70-plus years, and those subgroups contained about 160, 30 and 59 TCR-sequenced participants, respectively. TCR sequencing was performed for roughly 250 trial participants, of whom about 200 were given two doses of AZD1222 and approximately 26 were given two doses of MenACWY control vaccine.

The CDR3 contains 14 residues, cysteine and phenylalanine counted. CDR3 DNA only is kept here, 42 bases in frame from base 1. V lost 3 bases and J lost 3 bases, and the count of bases not matched to a germline gene is 4. The germline V gene (reference sequence) sets CDR1 to DFQATT and CDR2 to SNEGSKA. This clone appeared a single time. Its antigen remains undetermined. Base qualities are not at hand, and no much larger clone is one base apart. What the study reported, not specific to this receptor: Spike-specific TCR breadth and depth rose significantly after two AZD1222 doses compared with day 0 and with MenACWY recipients. Epitopes outside the regions mutated in the B.1.351 and B.1.1.7 variants were reportedly recognized by nearly half of the unique spike-specific TCRs. The 56-69-year group was small, and its depth increase did not reach significance, likely because of low power. Vaccine-associated CD4 TCRs spanned the whole spike protein, with dominant responses in regions 160-218 and 743-854. Conclusions about previously exposed vaccinees are limited, since just five or six AZD1222 recipients were seropositive for SARS-CoV-2 at baseline. Because no day 14 peak-response samples were available, repertoires were characterized only after the peak T cell response. Most participants were white British and females outnumbered males, and the authors suggested that clonal diversity may have been underestimated.

The sample's time point, from its label and the paper: baseline before first vaccination. Samples from vaccinated people were obtained from the UK trials COV001 and COV002, which included a single-blind randomized controlled phase 2/3 trial of AZD1222 (ChAdOx1 nCoV-19) in healthy adults. Trial participant PBMC samples were collected at day 0 and day 28 after the second dose for TCRbeta chain sequencing. The CDR3 regions of human TCRbeta chains were subjected to immunosequencing. Per the original workflow: TCRs in the repertoires were matched against a reference library of SARS-CoV-2-specific TCRs that had been generated with the MIRA antigen-specificity platform. Breadth was defined as the fraction of unique TCRs that were SARS-CoV-2-associated. Depth was defined as the fraction of total T cells that were SARS-CoV-2-associated. Using the MIRA data, each spike-specific TCR was mapped to the spike region that the TCR reacts to and placed in a CD4 or CD8 class. Log10-transformed breadth and depth values were compared by one-way ANOVA with Sidak's multiple comparisons tests. The table was pulled from immuneACCESS by TCRdb, which kept in-frame rearrangements only. Such tables lose some clones; where checked, under half of the loss comes from unresolved V genes, and the rest has no known cause. Clone size and V and J calls were adopted from that table, with D and trimming inferred from the DNA. This sample holds some 120,000 clones; 80% to 90% were observed only once. The biggest ten clones account for approximately 8% of the sample.

The sample was peripheral blood, taken on day 0 of AZD1222 vaccination. This sequence uses TRBV20-1 and TRBJ2-1; 8 bases in the junction line up with TRBD2. The TCR comes from an adult in good health. The CDR3 protein sequence reads: CSASLAGNYNEQFF. The DNA reads TGCAGTGCTAGTTTAGCGGGGAACTACAATGAGCAGTTCTTC.